Detailed here is one TCR beta chain. Its antigen is not identified. This specimen belongs to a study of blood T cells in healthy people across ages. Between the trimmed V and J ends, which lost 5 bases and 2 bases, there was a span of 10 bases. Looked up from germline, CDR1 is MDHEN and CDR2 is SYDVKM. The CDR3 covers 13 residues. A second PCR of 7 to 11 cycles used a sample-barcoded 5' primer and a J-beta primer mix. Using its own MiXCR run on the 5' RACE reads, TCRdb lists one record per CDR3 protein. The repertoire consists of approximately 1.5 million distinct CDR3 sequences, with roughly two fifths occurring once and the leading ten covering about 4%. Study results and limitations: As age increased, TCR beta diversity per million T cells fell in a roughly linear fashion.

The chain recombines TRBV28 with TRBJ2-7; D remains ambiguous. The material sequenced was blood. This receptor was obtained from a woman between 18 and 29 years old in good health. CDR3: CASSGSGPYEQYF. CDR3 DNA sequence: TGTGCCAGCAGTGGTTCTGGGCCCTACGAGCAGTACTTC.